The entry below gives a single TCR beta chain sequence along with its context. Its antigen is unidentified. TCRdb's table, derived via immunoSEQ multiplex PCR, lists solely in-frame clones and lacks some. The sample contains roughly 150,000 clones, roughly 89% of which appear only once. This sample is drawn from a study of cytomegalovirus exposure and HLA in healthy donors. Whole-study results and caveats: Many donors shared some public TCRs, even though most TCR sequences were rare. In the 100 to 150 validation repertoires, approximately 94% of cluster scores exceeded 0, per a later analysis.

Source material: PBMCs. This receptor was identified in a young woman in good health and CMV-seropositive.

Here the CDR3 DNA reads TGTGCCAGCCGCCCGACTAGCGGGAGTATAGCCGGGGAGCTGTTTTTT. Amino acid sequence: CASRPTSGSIAGELFF. The V call is TRBV2, the J call TRBJ2-2, with 12 bases fitting TRBD2. Germline V CDR1 and CDR2: SNHLY, FYNNEI. CDR3 length equals 16 residues. V lost 8 bases and J lost 6; bases outside the gene matches: 10.